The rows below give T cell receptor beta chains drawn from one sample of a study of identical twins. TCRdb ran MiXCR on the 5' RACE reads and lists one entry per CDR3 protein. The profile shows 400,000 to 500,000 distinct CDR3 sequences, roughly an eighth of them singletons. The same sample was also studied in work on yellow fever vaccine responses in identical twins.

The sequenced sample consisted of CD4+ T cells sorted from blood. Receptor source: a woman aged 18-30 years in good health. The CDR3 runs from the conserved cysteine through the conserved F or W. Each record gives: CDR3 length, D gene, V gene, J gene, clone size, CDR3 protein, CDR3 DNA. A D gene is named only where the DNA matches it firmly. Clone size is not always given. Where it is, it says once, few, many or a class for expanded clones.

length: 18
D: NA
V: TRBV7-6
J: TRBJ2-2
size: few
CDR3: CASSLAQGPHANTGELFF
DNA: TGTGCCAGCAGCTTAGCGCAAGGACCCCACGCGAACACCGGGGAGCTGTTTTTT

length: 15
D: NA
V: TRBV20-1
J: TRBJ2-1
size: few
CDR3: CSASRAASSYNEQFF
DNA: TGCAGTGCTAGTCGGGCCGCGAGCTCCTACAATGAGCAGTTCTTC

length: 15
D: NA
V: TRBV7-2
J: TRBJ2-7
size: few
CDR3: CASSSRQRPGFEQYF
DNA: TGTGCCAGCAGCTCAAGACAGCGACCGGGGTTCGAGCAGTACTTC

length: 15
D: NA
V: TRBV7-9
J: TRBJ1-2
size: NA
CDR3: CASSDRTVANYGYTF
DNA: TGTGCCAGCAGCGACCGTACAGTAGCCAACTATGGCTACACCTTC

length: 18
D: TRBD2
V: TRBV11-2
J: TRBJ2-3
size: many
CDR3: CASSLKVLAGGSTDTQYF
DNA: TGTGCCAGCAGCCTAAAAGTACTAGCGGGAGGGAGCACAGATACGCAGTATTTT

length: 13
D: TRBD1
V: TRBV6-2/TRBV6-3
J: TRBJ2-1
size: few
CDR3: CASSWTGSNEQFF
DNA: TGTGCCAGCAGTTGGACAGGAAGCAATGAGCAGTTCTTC

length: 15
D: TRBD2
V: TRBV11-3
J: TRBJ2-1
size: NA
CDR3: CASSSSGNSYNEQFF
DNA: TGTGCCAGCAGCTCCAGCGGGAACTCCTACAATGAGCAGTTCTTC

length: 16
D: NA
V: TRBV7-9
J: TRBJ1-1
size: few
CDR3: CASSLAAGSRGTEAFF
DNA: TGTGCCAGCAGCTTAGCGGCGGGGAGTAGGGGCACTGAAGCTTTCTTT

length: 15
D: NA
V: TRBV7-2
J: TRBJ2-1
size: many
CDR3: CASSPKSGSYNEQFF
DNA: TGTGCCAGCAGCCCCAAGAGTGGCTCCTACAATGAGCAGTTCTTC

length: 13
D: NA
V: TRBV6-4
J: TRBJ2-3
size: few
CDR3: CASAREESDTQYF
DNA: TGTGCCAGCGCGAGGGAGGAATCAGATACGCAGTATTTT

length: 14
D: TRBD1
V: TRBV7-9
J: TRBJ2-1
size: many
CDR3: CASSSDRQHNEQFF
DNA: TGTGCCAGCAGCTCGGACAGGCAGCACAATGAGCAGTTCTTC

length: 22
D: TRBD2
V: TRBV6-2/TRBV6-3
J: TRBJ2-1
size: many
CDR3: CASSYSITSGWSGTSSYNEQFF
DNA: TGTGCCAGCAGTTACTCGATAACGTCGGGCTGGTCCGGGACTAGCTCCTACAATGAGCAGTTCTTC

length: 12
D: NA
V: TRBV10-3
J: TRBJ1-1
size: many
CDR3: CAISGQGMRAFF
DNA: TGTGCCATCAGTGGGCAGGGAATGCGCGCTTTCTTT